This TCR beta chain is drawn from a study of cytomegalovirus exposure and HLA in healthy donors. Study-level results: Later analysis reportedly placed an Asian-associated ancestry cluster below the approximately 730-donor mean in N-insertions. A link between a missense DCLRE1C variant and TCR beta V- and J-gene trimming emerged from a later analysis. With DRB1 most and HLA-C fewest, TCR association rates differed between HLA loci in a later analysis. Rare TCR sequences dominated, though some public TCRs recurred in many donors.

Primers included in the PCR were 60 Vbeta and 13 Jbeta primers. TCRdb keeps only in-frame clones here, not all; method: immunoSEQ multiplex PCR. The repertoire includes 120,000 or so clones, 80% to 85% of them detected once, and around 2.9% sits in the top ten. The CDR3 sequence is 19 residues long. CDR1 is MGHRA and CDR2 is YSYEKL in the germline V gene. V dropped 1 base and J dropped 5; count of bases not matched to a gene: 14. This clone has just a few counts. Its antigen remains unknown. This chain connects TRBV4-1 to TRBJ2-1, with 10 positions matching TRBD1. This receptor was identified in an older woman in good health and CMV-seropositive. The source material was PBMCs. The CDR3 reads CASSQGGQGVMVGNNEQFF. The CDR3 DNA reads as TGCGCCAGCAGCCAAGGAGGACAGGGGGTAATGGTTGGCAACAATGAGCAGTTCTTC.